This TCR beta chain was documented in a study of T cell changes during pregnancy in multiple sclerosis. The CDR3 has 15 residues. The V gene end was trimmed by 0 bases and the J gene end by 4 bases; junction bases not matched to a gene: 3. Germline lookup yields CDR1 LNHDA and CDR2 SQIVND (reference sequence). Some clones are missing from TCRdb's copy, which holds only in-frame ones; the method was immunoSEQ multiplex PCR. The sample contains 35,000 to 55,000 clones, 85% to 95% of which appear only once. This TCR came from a female donor with multiple sclerosis, enrolled in a pregnancy study. Sequenced: peripheral blood. J is TRBJ2-3 and V is TRBV19; 8 bases line up with TRBD1. CDR3 residues: CASSIDGQGADTQYF. The CDR3 nucleotides are TGTGCCAGTAGTATAGATGGACAGGGCGCAGATACGCAGTATTTT.